This T cell receptor (beta chain) was captured in a study of blood T cell repertoires in COVID-19. About the research overall: Sites across the United States, Italy and Spain contributed samples from acute and convalescent COVID-19. The cDNA or gDNA used as material had been derived from T cells, B-cell-depleted T cells, or PBMCs.

Germline CDR1 and CDR2: MNHNS and SASEGT. V lost 3 bases, J lost 7 bases, and 15 bases stayed unmatched. CDR3 size: 16 residues. In the study's own analysis: Estimates of nucleated cell counts were drawn from the amplification of reference gene primers. Repertoires were generated with immunoSEQ multiplex PCR, while TCRdb's copy carries only in-frame clones and drops some. The D gene and trimming were derived from the DNA, and the V and J assignments and clone size from that table. The data contain 77,000 or so clones, roughly 83% of them singletons. The chain links TRBV6-1 to TRBJ2-7; TRBD2 matches at 7 bases. The receptor was derived from a woman aged 60-70 years with acute or convalescent COVID-19. The sample was peripheral blood. The CDR3: CASSEPSGVLSGEQYF. CDR3 bases: TGTGCCAGCAGTGAGCCCAGCGGGGTTTTATCCGGGGAGCAGTACTTC.